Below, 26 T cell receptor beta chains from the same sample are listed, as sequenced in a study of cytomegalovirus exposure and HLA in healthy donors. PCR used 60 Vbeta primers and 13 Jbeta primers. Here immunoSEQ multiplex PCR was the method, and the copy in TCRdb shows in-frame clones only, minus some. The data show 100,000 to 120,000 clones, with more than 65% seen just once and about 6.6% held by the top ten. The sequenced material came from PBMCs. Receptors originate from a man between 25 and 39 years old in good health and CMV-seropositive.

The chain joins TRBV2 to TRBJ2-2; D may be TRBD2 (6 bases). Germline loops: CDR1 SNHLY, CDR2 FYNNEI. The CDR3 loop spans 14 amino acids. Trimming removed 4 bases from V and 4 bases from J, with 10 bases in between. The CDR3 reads CASSVGRGTGELFF. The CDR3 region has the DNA TGTGCCAGCAGTGTTGGGCGGGGCACCGGGGAGCTGTTTTTT.

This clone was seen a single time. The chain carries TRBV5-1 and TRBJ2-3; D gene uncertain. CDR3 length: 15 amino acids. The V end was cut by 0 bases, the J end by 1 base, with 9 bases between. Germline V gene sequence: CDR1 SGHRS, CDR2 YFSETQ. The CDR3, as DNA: TGCGCCAGCAGCTTGGAAGGCAGGCGCACAGATACGCAGTATTTT. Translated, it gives CASSLEGRRTDTQYF.

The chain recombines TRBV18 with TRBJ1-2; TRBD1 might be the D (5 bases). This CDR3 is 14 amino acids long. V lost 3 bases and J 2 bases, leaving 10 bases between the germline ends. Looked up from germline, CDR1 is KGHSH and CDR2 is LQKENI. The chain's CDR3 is CASSPQQVNYGYTF. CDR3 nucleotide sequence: TGTGCCAGCTCACCTCAACAGGTCAACTATGGCTACACCTTC.

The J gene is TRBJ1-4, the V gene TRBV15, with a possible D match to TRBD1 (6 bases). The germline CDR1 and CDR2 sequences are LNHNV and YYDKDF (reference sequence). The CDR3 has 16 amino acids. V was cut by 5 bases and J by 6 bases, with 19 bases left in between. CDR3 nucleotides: TGTGCCACCAGCGGCCGGGACCGGGACATCTATGAAAAACTGTTTTTT. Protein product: CATSGRDRDIYEKLFF. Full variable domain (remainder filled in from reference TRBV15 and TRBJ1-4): DAMVIQNPRYQVTQFGKPVTLSCSQTLNHNVMYWYQQKSSQAPKLLFHYYDKDFNNEADTPDNFQSRRPNTSFCFLDIRSPGLGDTAMYLCATSGRDRDIYEKLFFGSGTQLSVL.

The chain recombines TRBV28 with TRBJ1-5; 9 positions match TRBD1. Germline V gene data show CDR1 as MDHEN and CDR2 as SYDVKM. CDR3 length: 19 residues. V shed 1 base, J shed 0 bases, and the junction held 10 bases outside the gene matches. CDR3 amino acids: CASSLSWGGQGFSNQPQHF. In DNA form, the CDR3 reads TGTGCCAGCAGTTTATCATGGGGGGGACAGGGTTTTAGCAATCAGCCCCAGCATTTT.

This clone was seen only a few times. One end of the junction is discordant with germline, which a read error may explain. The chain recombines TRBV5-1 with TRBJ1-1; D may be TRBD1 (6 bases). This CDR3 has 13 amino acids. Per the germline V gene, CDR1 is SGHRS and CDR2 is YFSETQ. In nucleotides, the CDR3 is TGCGCCAGTAGCTGGGGGCTGAACACTGAAGCTTTCTTT. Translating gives CASSWGLNTEAFF. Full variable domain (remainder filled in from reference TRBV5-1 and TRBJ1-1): KAGVTQTPRYLIKTRGQQVTLSCSPISGHRSVSWYQQTPGQGLQFLFEYFSETQRNKGNFPGRFSGRQFSNSRSEMNVSTLELGDSALYLCASSWGLNTEAFFGQGTRLTVV.

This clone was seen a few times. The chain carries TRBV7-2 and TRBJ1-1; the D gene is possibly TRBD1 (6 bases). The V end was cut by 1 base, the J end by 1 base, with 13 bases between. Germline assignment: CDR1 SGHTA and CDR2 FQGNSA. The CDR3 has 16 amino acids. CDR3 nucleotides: TGTGCCAGCAGCTTAGGATCGCAGGGGTGGAACACTGAAGCTTTCTTT. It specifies CASSLGSQGWNTEAFF. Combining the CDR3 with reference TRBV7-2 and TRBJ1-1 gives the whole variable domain GAGVSQSPSNKVTEKGKDVELRCDPISGHTALYWYRQSLGQGLEFLIYFQGNSAPDKSGLPSDRFSAERTGGSVSTLTIQRTQQEDSAVYLCASSLGSQGWNTEAFFGQGTRLTVV.

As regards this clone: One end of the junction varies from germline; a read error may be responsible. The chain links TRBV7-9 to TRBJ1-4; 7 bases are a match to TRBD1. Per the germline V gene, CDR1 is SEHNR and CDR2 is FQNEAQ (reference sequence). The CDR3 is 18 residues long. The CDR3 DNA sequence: TGTTCCAGCAGTCCTCTTTGGCCTAAGGGGGCTCAAAATGAAAAACTGTTTTTT. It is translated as CSSSPLWPKGAQNEKLFF.

The CDR3 here is CASSIDRAQIYNEQFF. CDR3 bases: TGTGCCAGCAGCATAGACAGGGCTCAAATTTACAATGAGCAGTTCTTC. The chain joins TRBV7-9 to TRBJ2-1; the match to TRBD1 covers 7 bases. This CDR3 spans 16 amino acids. The V gene's germline CDR1 is SEHNR and CDR2 FQNEAQ (reference sequence). V trimming: 5 bases; J trimming: 4 bases; junction bases outside the gene matches: 11. Variable domain in full (rest from reference TRBV7-9 and TRBJ2-1): DTGVSQNPRHKITKRGQNVTFRCDPISEHNRLYWYRQTLGQGPEFLTYFQNEAQLEKSRLLSDRFSAERPKGSFSTLEIQRTEQGDSAMYLCASSIDRAQIYNEQFFGPGTRLTVL.

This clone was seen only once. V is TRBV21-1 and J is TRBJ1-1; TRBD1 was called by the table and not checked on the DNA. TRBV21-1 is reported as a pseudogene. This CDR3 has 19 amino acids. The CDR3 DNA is TGTGCCAGCAGCAAAGGGCAGGACAGGGGGCCCCTATACCACACTGAAGCTTTCTTT. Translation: CASSKGQDRGPLYHTEAFF.

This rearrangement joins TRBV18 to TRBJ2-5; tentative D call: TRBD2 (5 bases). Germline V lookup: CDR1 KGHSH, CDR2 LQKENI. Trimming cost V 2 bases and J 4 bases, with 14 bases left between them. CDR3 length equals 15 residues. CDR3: CASSPGGIRSETQYF. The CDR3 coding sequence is TGTGCCAGCTCACCAGGAGGTATCAGGTCAGAGACCCAGTACTTC.

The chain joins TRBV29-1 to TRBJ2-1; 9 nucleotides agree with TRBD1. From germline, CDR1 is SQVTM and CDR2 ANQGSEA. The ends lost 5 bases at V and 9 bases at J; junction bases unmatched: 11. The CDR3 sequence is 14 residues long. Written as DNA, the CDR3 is TGCAGCGTTCGCCGGACAGGGGACGTTGGTGAGCAGTTCTTC. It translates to CSVRRTGDVGEQFF.

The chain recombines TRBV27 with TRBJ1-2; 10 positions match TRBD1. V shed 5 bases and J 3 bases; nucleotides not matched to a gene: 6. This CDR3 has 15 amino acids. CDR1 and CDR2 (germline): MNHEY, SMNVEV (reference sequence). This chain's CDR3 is CASSPGQGGYYGYTF. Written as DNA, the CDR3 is TGTGCCAGCAGTCCCGGACAGGGGGGGTACTATGGCTACACCTTC.

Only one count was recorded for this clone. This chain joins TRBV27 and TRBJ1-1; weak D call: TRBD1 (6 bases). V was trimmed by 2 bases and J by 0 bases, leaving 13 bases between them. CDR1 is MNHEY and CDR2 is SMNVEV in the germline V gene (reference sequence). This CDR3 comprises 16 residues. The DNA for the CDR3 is TGTGCCAGCAGTTTAGGACAGAAGCTTATGAACACTGAAGCTTTCTTT. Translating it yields CASSLGQKLMNTEAFF.

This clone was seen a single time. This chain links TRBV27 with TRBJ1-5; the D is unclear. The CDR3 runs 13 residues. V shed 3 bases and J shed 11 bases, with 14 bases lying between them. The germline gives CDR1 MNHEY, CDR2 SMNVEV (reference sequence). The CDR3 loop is CASSFGAPFAQHF. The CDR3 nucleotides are TGTGCCAGCAGTTTTGGAGCCCCGTTTGCCCAGCATTTT.

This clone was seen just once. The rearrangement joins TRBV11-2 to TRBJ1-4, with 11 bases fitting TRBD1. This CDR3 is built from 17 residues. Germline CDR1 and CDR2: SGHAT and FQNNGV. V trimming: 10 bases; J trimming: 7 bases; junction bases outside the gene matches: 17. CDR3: CATSKGTGGTQGEKLFF. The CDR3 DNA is TGTGCCACCTCTAAAGGGACAGGGGGGACCCAGGGTGAAAAACTGTTTTTT. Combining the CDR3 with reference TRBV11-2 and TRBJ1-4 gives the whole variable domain EAGVAQSPRYKIIEKRQSVAFWCNPISGHATLYWYQQILGQGPKLLIQFQNNGVVDDSQLPKDRFSAERLKGVDSTLKIQPAKLEDSAVYLCATSKGTGGTQGEKLFFGSGTQLSVL.

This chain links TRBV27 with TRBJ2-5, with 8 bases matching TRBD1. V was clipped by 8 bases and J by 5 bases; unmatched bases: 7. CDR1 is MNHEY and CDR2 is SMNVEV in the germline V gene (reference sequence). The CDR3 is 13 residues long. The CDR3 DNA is TGTGCCAGCCTTGACAGGGGAAGCGAGACCCAGTACTTC. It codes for CASLDRGSETQYF.

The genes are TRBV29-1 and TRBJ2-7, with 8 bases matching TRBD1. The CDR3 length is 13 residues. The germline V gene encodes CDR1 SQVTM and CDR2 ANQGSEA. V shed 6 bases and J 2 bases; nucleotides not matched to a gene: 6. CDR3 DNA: TGCAGCGTAGATCCGGGACAGGCCTACGAGCAGTACTTC. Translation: CSVDPGQAYEQYF.

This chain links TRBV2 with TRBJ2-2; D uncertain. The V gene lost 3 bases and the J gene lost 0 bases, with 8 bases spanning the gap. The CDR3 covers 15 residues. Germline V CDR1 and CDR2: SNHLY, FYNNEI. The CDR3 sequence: CASSDPTSNTGELFF. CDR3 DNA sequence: TGTGCCAGCAGTGATCCTACCTCGAACACCGGGGAGCTGTTTTTT.

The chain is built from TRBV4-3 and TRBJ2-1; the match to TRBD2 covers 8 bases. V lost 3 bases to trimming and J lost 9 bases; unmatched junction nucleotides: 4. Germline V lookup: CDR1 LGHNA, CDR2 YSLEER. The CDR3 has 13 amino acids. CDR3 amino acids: CASSQLREAEQFF. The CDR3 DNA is TGCGCCAGCAGCCAGCTGCGGGAGGCTGAGCAGTTCTTC.

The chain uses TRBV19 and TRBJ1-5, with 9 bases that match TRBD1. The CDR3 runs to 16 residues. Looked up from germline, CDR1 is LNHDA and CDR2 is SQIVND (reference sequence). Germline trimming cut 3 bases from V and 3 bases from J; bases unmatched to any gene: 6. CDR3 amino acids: CASSMFGQGNNQPQHF. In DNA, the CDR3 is TGTGCCAGTAGTATGTTTGGACAGGGGAACAATCAGCCCCAGCATTTT. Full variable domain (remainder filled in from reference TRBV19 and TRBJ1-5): DGGITQSPKYLFRKEGQNVTLSCEQNLNHDAMYWYRQDPGQGLRLIYYSQIVNDFQKGDIAEGYSVSREKKESFPLTVTSAQKNPTAFYLCASSMFGQGNNQPQHFGDGTRLSIL.

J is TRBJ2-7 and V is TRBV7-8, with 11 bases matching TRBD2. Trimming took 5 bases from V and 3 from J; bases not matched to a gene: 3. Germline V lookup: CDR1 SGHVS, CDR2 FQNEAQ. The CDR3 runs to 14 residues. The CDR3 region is CASSPSGGYYEQYF. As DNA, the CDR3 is TGTGCCAGCAGCCCTAGCGGGGGGTACTACGAGCAGTACTTC.

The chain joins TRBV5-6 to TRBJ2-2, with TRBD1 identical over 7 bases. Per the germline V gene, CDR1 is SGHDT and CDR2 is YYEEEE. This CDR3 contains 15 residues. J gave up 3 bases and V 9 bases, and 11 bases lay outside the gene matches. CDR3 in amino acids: CATSVRQGDTGELFF. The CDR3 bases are TGTGCCACCTCCGTGAGACAGGGAGACACCGGGGAGCTGTTTTTT.

This CDR3 reads CASSPGLGQPMNTEAFF. The CDR3 DNA sequence: TGTGCCAGCAGTCCCGGCCTGGGACAGCCCATGAACACTGAAGCTTTCTTT. The genes are TRBV27 and TRBJ1-1; TRBD1 agrees at 7 bases. The CDR3 totals 17 residues. CDR1 MNHEY and CDR2 SMNVEV come from the germline V gene (reference sequence). The trim removed 5 bases at V and 0 bases at J, leaving 12 bases unmatched.

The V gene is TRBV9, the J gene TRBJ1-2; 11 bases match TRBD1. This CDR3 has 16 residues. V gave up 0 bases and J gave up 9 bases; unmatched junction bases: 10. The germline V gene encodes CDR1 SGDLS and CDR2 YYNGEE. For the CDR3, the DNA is TGTGCCAGCAGCGTAGGTATTGGACAGGGGGCAGGGAGCTACACCTTC. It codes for CASSVGIGQGAGSYTF.

The CDR3 sequence: CASSGQTDTQYF. In DNA form, the CDR3 reads TGTGCCAGCAGTGGACAGACAGATACGCAGTATTTT. V and J are TRBV7-7 and TRBJ2-3; D might be TRBD1 (6 bases). Between the trimmed V and J ends, which lost 6 bases and 3 bases, there was a span of 7 bases. CDR1 and CDR2 from the germline V gene are SSHAT and FNYEAQ (reference sequence). There are 12 residues in the CDR3.